These T cell receptor beta chains were read from a single sample in a study of shared T cell receptors in the human thymus. Generated by immunoSEQ multiplex PCR, the TCRdb table keeps only in-frame clones and is missing some. This table has hundreds of thousands of clones, 70% to 90% appearing once. The same sample was also used in a study of human thymus T cells.

The material sequenced was thymocytes. The receptor source for this set is a girl under three years old with a congenital heart defect. CDR3s include the opening cysteine and the closing phenylalanine or tryptophan. Each record gives: clone size, J gene, V gene, D gene, CDR3 protein, CDR3 DNA. A D gene is named only where the DNA matches it firmly. Not every row has a clone size; where given, it reads once, few, many or a size class.

-,TRBJ1-1,TRBV7-9,-,CASSSHQIIQGLNTEAFF,TGTGCCAGCAGCTCACATCAAATCATACAGGGATTGAACACTGAAGCTTTCTTT
once,TRBJ1-2,TRBV25-1,-,CAAGGLGNGYTF,TGTGCCGCCGGGGGGTTAGGGAATGGCTACACCTTC
-,TRBJ1-4,TRBV6-5,-,CASRGDANEKLFF,TGTGCCAGCAGGGGAGACGCTAATGAAAAACTGTTTTTT
-,TRBJ2-1,TRBV7-6,-,CASSLVRRGISYNEQFF,TGTGCCAGCAGCTTAGTGCGGCGAGGGATATCCTACAATGAGCAGTTCTTC
-,TRBJ1-4,TRBV5-6,-,CASSHPGGERTNEKLFF,TGTGCCAGCAGCCATCCCGGGGGGGAGCGGACTAATGAAAAACTGTTTTTT
-,TRBJ1-2,TRBV7-9,-,CASSLGGRGYTF,TGTGCCAGCAGCTTAGGAGGTCGAGGCTACACCTTC
-,TRBJ2-3,TRBV4-3,TRBD2,CASSQDKGTSGEDTQYF,TGCGCCAGCAGCCAAGATAAGGGGACTAGCGGGGAAGATACGCAGTATTTT
few,TRBJ1-1,TRBV4-3,-,CASSQGGTQDEAFF,TGCGCCAGCAGCCAAGGTGGGACTCAAGATGAAGCTTTCTTT
-,TRBJ1-1,TRBV6-5,-,CASSSREAGNTEAFF,TGTGCCAGCAGTTCCAGGGAGGCAGGGAACACTGAAGCTTTCTTT
few,TRBJ1-4,TRBV15,-,CATSRDLAGGDEKLFF,TGTGCCACCAGCAGAGATCTCGCTGGGGGCGATGAAAAACTGTTTTTT
-,TRBJ1-1,TRBV2,TRBD1,CASLIPGQGVSEAFF,TGTGCCAGCCTTATACCGGGACAGGGCGTCTCTGAAGCTTTCTTT
-,TRBJ1-6,TRBV7-6,TRBD1,CASSLAPGQMSSYNSPLHF,TGTGCCAGCAGCTTAGCTCCGGGACAGATGAGCTCCTATAATTCACCCCTCCACTTT
-,TRBJ1-1,TRBV5-1,TRBD1,CASSLREQGPFGAFF,TGCGCCAGCAGCCTCCGTGAACAGGGGCCCTTTGGAGCTTTCTTT
-,TRBJ2-7,TRBV28,-,CASTRGTTSYEQYF,TGTGCCAGCACTCGGGGGACGACTTCCTACGAGCAGTACTTC
-,TRBJ1-1,TRBV6-5,TRBD1,CASSYFRGQSSTEAFF,TGTGCCAGCAGTTACTTCAGGGGGCAGTCGAGCACTGAAGCTTTCTTT
-,TRBJ1-2,TRBV14,TRBD1,CASSNQGDRGSGYTF,TGTGCCAGCAGCAACCAAGGAGACAGGGGCAGTGGCTACACCTTC
-,TRBJ1-2,TRBV19,TRBD1,CASTGTGTVYGYTF,TGTGCCAGTACCGGGACAGGGACCGTCTATGGCTACACCTTC
-,TRBJ1-1,TRBV5-5,-,CASSLAFRFVF,TGTGCCAGCAGCTTGGCCTTTCGGTTCGTCTTT
-,TRBJ2-7,TRBV28,-,CASWRGSTYEQYF,TGTGCCAGCTGGCGGGGCAGCACCTACGAGCAGTACTTC
once,TRBJ1-2,TRBV27,-,CASTPGAGNYGYTF,TGTGCCAGCACCCCTGGGGCGGGGAACTATGGCTACACCTTC
-,TRBJ2-7,TRBV5-1,-,CASSLIDYEQYF,TGCGCCAGCAGTCTCATAGACTACGAGCAGTACTTC
-,TRBJ1-5,TRBV7-8,-,CASSLRQHNQPQHF,TGTGCCAGCAGCTTAAGACAGCACAATCAGCCCCAGCATTTT
-,TRBJ2-1,TRBV4-3,TRBD2,CASSPGTSGGAFLDNEQFF,TGCGCCAGCAGCCCAGGGACTAGCGGGGGGGCCTTTTTAGACAATGAGCAGTTCTTC
once,TRBJ1-1,TRBV5-4,-,CASTKHGGGRDMNTEAFF,TGTGCCAGCACGAAGCACGGGGGTGGGAGAGATATGAACACTGAAGCTTTCTTT
-,TRBJ1-5,TRBV4-1,-,CASSQDHAAETVVSNQPQHF,TGCGCCAGCAGCCAAGACCACGCCGCCGAGACAGTCGTTAGCAATCAGCCCCAGCATTTT
-,TRBJ2-1,TRBV5-1,-,CASSYGVNEQFF,TGCGCCAGCAGCTACGGGGTCAATGAGCAGTTCTTC
-,TRBJ2-7,TRBV4-1,TRBD2,CASSQDSGDSYEQYF,TGCGCCAGCAGCCAAGATAGCGGGGACTCCTACGAGCAGTACTTC
-,TRBJ2-7,TRBV27,-,CASSSPDWFTEQYF,TGTGCCAGCAGTTCGCCGGACTGGTTCACCGAGCAGTACTTC
-,TRBJ1-1,TRBV28,-,CASSFPKVGAGAEAFF,TGTGCCAGCAGTTTTCCCAAGGTGGGGGCGGGCGCTGAAGCTTTCTTT
-,TRBJ1-4,TRBV9,-,CASSVGLQGYEKLFF,TGTGCCAGCAGCGTAGGTCTGCAGGGTTATGAAAAACTGTTTTTT
few,TRBJ1-2,TRBV20-1,-,CSARNSGYTF,TGCAGTGCTAGAAACTCGGGCTACACCTTC
-,TRBJ1-1,TRBV28,TRBD1,CASSSRQGRWTEAFF,TGTGCCAGCAGTTCTCGACAGGGAAGGTGGACTGAAGCTTTCTTT
-,TRBJ1-3,TRBV7-9,-,CASSLGILWDYTSYTIYF,TGTGCCAGCAGCTTAGGGATTTTATGGGACTATACCAGTTACACCATATATTTT
few,TRBJ2-2,TRBV10-1,-,CASSKDSLSSNTGELFF,TGCGCCAGCAGTAAGGACAGCCTCTCTTCGAACACCGGGGAGCTGTTTTTT
-,TRBJ2-2,TRBV4-3,-,CASSDRYLNTGELFF,TGCGCCAGCAGCGACAGGTACTTGAACACCGGGGAGCTGTTTTTT
-,TRBJ2-5,TRBV7-2,TRBD2,CASSLAGGTSGGAAETQYF,TGTGCCAGCAGCTTAGCGGGGGGGACTAGCGGGGGGGCCGCCGAGACCCAGTACTTC
-,TRBJ1-1,TRBV7-2,-,CASCFPQSNTEAFF,TGTGCCAGCTGCTTCCCCCAATCGAACACTGAAGCTTTCTTT
few,TRBJ1-1,TRBV7-6,-,CASSPLKDGQTNTEAFF,TGTGCCAGCAGCCCCCTTAAAGACGGACAGACGAACACTGAAGCTTTCTTT
-,TRBJ2-1,TRBV9,-,CASSALDTVPYNEQFF,TGTGCCAGCAGCGCCCTTGACACCGTCCCTTACAATGAGCAGTTCTTC
-,TRBJ1-2,TRBV12-5,-,CASGTTGEGIGGYTF,TGTGCTAGTGGCACGACGGGGGAGGGAATAGGAGGCTACACCTTC
-,TRBJ1-2,TRBV27,TRBD1,CASSPRTGESNYGYTF,TGTGCCAGCAGTCCCCGGACAGGGGAGAGCAACTATGGCTACACCTTC
-,TRBJ2-2,TRBV5-4,TRBD2,CASSLVRGGHTGELFF,TGTGCCAGCAGCTTGGTTCGGGGGGGCCACACCGGGGAGCTGTTTTTT
-,TRBJ2-1,TRBV5-1,-,CASSPDTYNEQFF,TGCGCCAGCAGCCCGGACACCTACAATGAGCAGTTCTTC
-,TRBJ1-1,TRBV19,-,CASSNRSCPDTEAFF,TGTGCCAGTAGTAACAGGTCCTGCCCGGACACTGAAGCTTTCTTT
-,TRBJ1-6,TRBV28,TRBD1,CASSPRQGTRNSPLHF,TGTGCCAGCAGCCCCCGACAGGGGACTCGTAATTCACCCCTCCACTTT
-,TRBJ1-2,TRBV5-6,TRBD1,CASQRAGTGGRHPYGYTF,TGTGCCAGCCAGCGGGCGGGGACAGGGGGACGCCACCCTTATGGCTACACCTTC